At least ten counts were recorded for the clone carrying this T cell receptor (beta chain). The sample originates from a study of patients and donors after allogeneic stem cell transplantation. Germline CDR1 DFQATT, CDR2 SNEGSKA (reference sequence). Trimming removed 0 bases from V and 3 bases from J, with 6 bases in between. This CDR3 is 13 amino acids long. In TCRdb, the RT-PCR reads were re-called with MiXCR into one record per CDR3 protein. The sample yields roughly 8,800 distinct CDR3 sequences, 4% seen once. The V and J genes are TRBV20-1 and TRBJ1-5; D gene uncertain. The sequence was collected from a human donor who was either an allogeneic HSCT recipient or a stem cell or donor lymphocyte infusion donor (not recorded which). It is not recorded whose cells these are; they may come from a transplant donor. The specimen was blood, either unsorted or a sorted T cell fraction (not recorded which). The CDR3 nucleotides are TGCAGTGCTAGAGATACGAACAATCAGCCCCAGCATTTT. Amino acid sequence: CSARDTNNQPQHF.